The text below deals with one TCR beta chain. What it recognizes is unknown. The sample is drawn from a study of beta chain features in type 1 diabetes. The entirety of the isolated RNA underwent reverse transcription, so expressed TCRB transcripts were sequenced. Repertoires were generated with immunoSEQ multiplex PCR, while TCRdb's copy carries only in-frame clones and drops some. The repertoire consists of approximately 100,000 clones, with 25% to 35% occurring once and the leading ten covering more than 0.45%. Germline V lookup: CDR1 MDHEN, CDR2 SYDVKM. This CDR3 is 17 amino acids long. The V segment lost 3 bases and the J segment 8 bases; nucleotides outside the gene matches: 10. Purity (above 95%) was reached by all sorted populations. Findings and caveats of the study: The analysis here could not establish whether HLA type shapes TCRB rearrangement. Moderate yet significant TCRB CDR3 shortening was seen in Type 1 diabetes patients in all four CD4+ subsets. Cells with high TCR expression could be over-represented by cDNA sequencing. Among patients, naive, central memory and Treg TCRB repertoires appeared more similar than among healthy donors.

The sequencing sample was made of central memory CD4+ T cells from blood. The V gene is TRBV28, the J gene TRBJ2-1, with 13 bases that match TRBD2. The TCR was taken from a woman aged 18-35 years with type 1 diabetes. CDR3 region: CASSFTTGTSGIDEQFF. In DNA, the CDR3 is TGTGCCAGCAGTTTTACAACCGGGACTAGCGGGATCGATGAGCAGTTCTTC.